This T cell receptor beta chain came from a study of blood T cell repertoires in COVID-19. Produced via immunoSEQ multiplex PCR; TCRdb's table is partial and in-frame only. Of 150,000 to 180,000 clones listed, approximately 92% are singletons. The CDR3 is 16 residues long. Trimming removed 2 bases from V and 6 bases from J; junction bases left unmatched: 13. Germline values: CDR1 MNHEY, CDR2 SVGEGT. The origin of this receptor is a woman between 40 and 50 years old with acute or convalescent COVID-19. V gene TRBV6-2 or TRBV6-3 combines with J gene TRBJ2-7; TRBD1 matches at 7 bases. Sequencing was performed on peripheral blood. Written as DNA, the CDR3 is TGTGCCAGCAGTTACCTTGACAGGGTTCTATCGATCGAGCAGTACTTC. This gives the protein CASSYLDRVLSIEQYF.